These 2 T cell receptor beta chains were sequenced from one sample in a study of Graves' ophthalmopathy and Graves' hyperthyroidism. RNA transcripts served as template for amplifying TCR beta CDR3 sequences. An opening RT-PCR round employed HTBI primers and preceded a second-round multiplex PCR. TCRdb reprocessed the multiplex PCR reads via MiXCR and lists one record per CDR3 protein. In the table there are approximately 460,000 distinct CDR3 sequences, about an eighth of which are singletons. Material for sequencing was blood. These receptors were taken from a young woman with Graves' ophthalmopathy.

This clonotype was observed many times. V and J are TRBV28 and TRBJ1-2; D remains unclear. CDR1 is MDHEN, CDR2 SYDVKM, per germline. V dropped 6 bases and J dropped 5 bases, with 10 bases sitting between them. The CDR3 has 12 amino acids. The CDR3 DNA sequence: TGTGCCAGCAGCTTTGGGGTGTATGGCTACACCTTC. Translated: CASSFGVYGYTF.

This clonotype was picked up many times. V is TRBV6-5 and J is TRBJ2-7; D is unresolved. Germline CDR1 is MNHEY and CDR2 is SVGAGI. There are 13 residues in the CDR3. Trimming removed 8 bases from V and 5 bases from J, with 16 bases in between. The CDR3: CASLYGDSNEQYF. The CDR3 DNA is TGTGCCAGCCTCTATGGGGATAGCAACGAGCAGTACTTC.